This T cell receptor (beta chain) emerged from a study of blood T cell repertoires in COVID-19. In the study overall: Acute and convalescent COVID-19 samples came from the United States, Italy and Spain. PBMCs, B-cell-depleted T cells, or T cells were the source of the cDNA or gDNA that made up the material.

The authors' processing: Amplification of reference gene primers provided the estimated nucleated cell counts. Sequencing used immunoSEQ multiplex PCR; TCRdb keeps in-frame clones, though not all of them. V and J calls and clone size are as listed in that table; D and trimming were resolved from the DNA. The table has about 42,000 clones, just under 85% seen once; the top ten hold roughly 5%. Germline lookup yields CDR1 LGHNA and CDR2 YSLEER. Between the trimmed V and J ends, which lost 0 bases and 1 base, there was a span of 10 bases. The CDR3 is 15 amino acids. The gene calls are TRBV4-3 and TRBJ2-7, with a weak D call TRBD1 (6 bases). The TCR sequence derives from a man aged 45-65 years with active COVID-19. Sequencing input: peripheral blood. The CDR3 region is CASSQDWGPSYEQYF. The CDR3 DNA reads as TGCGCCAGCAGCCAAGATTGGGGGCCTTCCTACGAGCAGTACTTC.